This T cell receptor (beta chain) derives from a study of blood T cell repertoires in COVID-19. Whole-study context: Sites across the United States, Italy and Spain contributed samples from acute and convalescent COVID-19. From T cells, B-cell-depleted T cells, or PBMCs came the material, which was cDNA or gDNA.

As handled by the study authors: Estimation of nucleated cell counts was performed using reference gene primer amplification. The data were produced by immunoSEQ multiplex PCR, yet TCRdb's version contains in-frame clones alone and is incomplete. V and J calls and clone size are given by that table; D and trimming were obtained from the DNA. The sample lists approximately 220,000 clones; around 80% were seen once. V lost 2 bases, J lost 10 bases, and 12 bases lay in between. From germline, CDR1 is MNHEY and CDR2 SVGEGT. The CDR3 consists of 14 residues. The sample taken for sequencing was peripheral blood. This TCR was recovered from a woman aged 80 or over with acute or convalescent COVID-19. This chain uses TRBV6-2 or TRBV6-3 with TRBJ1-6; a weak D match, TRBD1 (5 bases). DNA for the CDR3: TGTGCCAGCAGTTACGATCGACAGACCTCACCCCTCCACTTT. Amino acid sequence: CASSYDRQTSPLHF.